Described below is a single T cell receptor (beta chain) sequence and its context. What it recognizes is unknown. This sample is drawn from a study of T cell responses to AZD1222 COVID-19 vaccine. The CDR3 length is 16 residues. CDR1 and CDR2 (germline): MNHEY, SMNVEV (reference sequence). Trimming took off 7 bases at V and 0 bases at J, with 18 bases between the two ends. Findings of the study overall: Clonal diversity was possibly underestimated, and white British individuals and females predominated among donors. Nearly half of the spike-specific TCRs reportedly recognize variant regions that carry no mutations. At study baseline, merely over 5 AZD1222 recipients were seropositive.

Sequenced by immunoSEQ multiplex PCR; TCRdb stores in-frame clones only, minus some. Of under 200,000 clones detected, 87% appear once; the ten largest clones hold 2.7%. The source material was peripheral blood, sampled on day 0 of MenACWY control vaccination. The chain recombines TRBV27 with TRBJ1-1, with D possibly matching TRBD1 (5 bases). The receptor comes from an adult in good health. The CDR3 DNA reads as TGTGCCAGCATCAGAATCCTCCGAGGGGTGAACACTGAAGCTTTCTTT. Translated: CASIRILRGVNTEAFF.